The T cell receptor beta chain described here comes from a study of cytomegalovirus exposure and HLA in healthy donors. The PCR had 60 Vbeta and 13 Jbeta primers. Assay: immunoSEQ multiplex PCR; the TCRdb copy retains only in-frame clones and omits some. The table records around 180,000 clones, 75% to 90% of them present only once. Germline assignment: CDR1 SNHLY and CDR2 FYNNEI. V lost 0 bases and J lost 2, with 10 bases in between. The CDR3 loop spans 15 amino acids. Worth noting for this clone: What it binds is not known.

Study-level findings and limits: Several V segments, TRBV6-2 and TRBV6-3 among them, could not be told apart and were dropped. Overall, around 160 TCR beta chains were annotated as cytomegalovirus-associated.

Input material: PBMCs. This chain connects TRBV2 to TRBJ2-5; D is perhaps TRBD1 (6 bases). This clonotype was sampled from a boy aged 2 to 10 in good health and CMV-seronegative. The CDR3 DNA is TGTGCCAGCAGTGAAGCAAGGGGGATACAAGAGACCCAGTACTTC. It is translated as CASSEARGIQETQYF.